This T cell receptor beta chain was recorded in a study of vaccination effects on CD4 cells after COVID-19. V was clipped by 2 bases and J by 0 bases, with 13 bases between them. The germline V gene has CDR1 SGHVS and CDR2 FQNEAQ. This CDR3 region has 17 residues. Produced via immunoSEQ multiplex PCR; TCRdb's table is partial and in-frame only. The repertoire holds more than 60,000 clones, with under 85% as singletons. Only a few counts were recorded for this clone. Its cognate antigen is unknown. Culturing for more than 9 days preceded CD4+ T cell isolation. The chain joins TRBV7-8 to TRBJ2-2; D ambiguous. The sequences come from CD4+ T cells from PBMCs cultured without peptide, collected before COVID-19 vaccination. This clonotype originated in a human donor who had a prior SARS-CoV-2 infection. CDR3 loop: CASSLLVVQTNTGELFF. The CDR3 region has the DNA TGTGCCAGCAGCTTATTGGTAGTCCAAACGAACACCGGGGAGCTGTTTTTT.